The count of the clone carrying this T cell receptor beta chain is one. Its antigen is undetermined. CDR3 length: 14 residues. Germline V lookup: CDR1 SNHLY, CDR2 FYNNEI. V was clipped by 7 bases and J by 0 bases, with 10 bases between them. This entry comes from a study of CD8 T cells in ankylosing spondylitis. TCRdb ran MiXCR on the 5' RACE reads and lists one entry per CDR3 protein. The data contain 350,000 to 450,000 distinct CDR3 sequences, around 26% of them seen just once; the ten biggest clones take up 0.89%. Points from the study as a whole: A motif of roughly 8 highly homologous TCR beta variants was seen as apparently characteristic of ankylosing spondylitis blood. Significant enrichment of disease-linked clones was reportedly seen in matched ankylosing spondylitis synovial fluid.

The receptor's source is a male donor with ankylosing spondylitis. Sequencing used blood, either unsorted or a sorted T cell fraction (not recorded which). J is TRBJ1-3 and V is TRBV2; D is possibly TRBD1 (6 bases). The CDR3 sequence: CASTKTGSGNTIYF. The CDR3 region has the DNA TGTGCCAGCACCAAGACAGGCTCTGGAAACACCATATATTTT.